Given below is one T cell receptor (beta chain) in context. The data originate from a study of control samples from healthy donors and cancer patients. Using immunoSEQ multiplex PCR, the repertoire was profiled, and TCRdb retains in-frame clones only, with some absent. Altogether 120,000 or so clones are present, about 95% being singletons, with the ten largest covering roughly 4%. Trimming at V came to 5 bases and at J to 7 bases, leaving 6 bases not matched to a gene. The CDR3 has 12 amino acids. In germline, CDR1 is SGHNT, CDR2 YYREEE (reference sequence). The source material was blood. V is TRBV5-4 and J is TRBJ2-7; 7 nucleotides match TRBD1. This clonotype was sampled from a man under 40 in good health. The CDR3 sequence is CASSFQGVEQYF. The DNA of the CDR3 is TGTGCCAGCAGTTTTCAGGGGGTTGAGCAGTACTTC. The complete variable domain, with remaining parts taken from reference TRBV5-4 and TRBJ2-7, reads ETGVTQSPTHLIKTRGQQVTLRCSSQSGHNTVSWYQQALGQGPQFIFQYYREEENGRGNFPPRFSGLQFPNYSSELNVNALELDDSALYLCASSFQGVEQYFGPGTRLTVT.